These 10 T cell receptor beta chains originate from one sample sequenced in a study of blood T cell repertoires in COVID-19. Profiling relied on immunoSEQ multiplex PCR, and the TCRdb table lists in-frame clones only, not all of them. This sample has about 140,000 clones, with roughly 90% found just once. Sequencing used peripheral blood. The receptors were sampled from a man between 45 and 60 years old with active or convalescent COVID-19.

The rearrangement links TRBV6-1 to TRBJ2-5; 7 bases fit TRBD1. With V trimmed by 3 bases and J by 5 bases, 3 bases remained unmatched. The CDR3 has 13 residues. The germline V gene has CDR1 MNHNS and CDR2 SASEGT. The CDR3 spells CASSETGRETQYF. The CDR3 DNA is TGTGCCAGCAGTGAGACAGGGCGGGAGACCCAGTACTTC.

The chain joins TRBV25-1 to TRBJ2-3; 8 bases match TRBD1. This CDR3 has 15 residues. With V trimmed by 3 bases and J by 5 bases, 7 bases remained unmatched. Germline lookup yields CDR1 MGHDK and CDR2 SYGVNS. Here the CDR3 reads CASSEIRGRIDTQYF. As DNA, the CDR3 is TGTGCCAGCAGTGAGATCAGGGGGCGCATAGATACGCAGTATTTT.

The chain employs TRBV19 and TRBJ2-4; D possibly corresponds to TRBD1 (5 bases). From germline, CDR1 is LNHDA and CDR2 SQIVND (reference sequence). The CDR3 totals 16 residues. The V and J ends lost 5 bases and 0 bases respectively, with 14 bases between them. CDR3 amino acids: CASSAQGILAKNIQYF. CDR3 sequence (DNA): TGTGCCAGTAGTGCCCAGGGAATACTAGCCAAAAACATTCAGTACTTC.

CDR3 sequence reads: CASSHQAAGSYEQYF. CDR3 nucleotides: TGTGCCAGCAGCCACCAGGCCGCCGGCTCCTACGAGCAGTACTTC. The V call is TRBV28, the J call TRBJ2-7, with D hard to call. CDR1 is MDHEN and CDR2 is SYDVKM in the germline V gene. With 6 bases removed from V and 0 bases from J, the gap between germline ends came to 15 bases. This CDR3 contains 15 residues.

This clone was seen only a few times. The chain combines TRBV2 with TRBJ2-2, with TRBD1 identical over 8 bases. The CDR3 consists of 14 residues. Germline CDR1 reads SNHLY; CDR2 reads FYNNEI. J gave up 3 bases and V 5 bases, and 2 bases lay outside the gene matches. The CDR3 coding sequence is TGTGCCAGCAGTTCGGACAGGGACACCGGGGAGCTGTTTTTT. Its protein product is CASSSDRDTGELFF.

J is TRBJ2-1 and V is TRBV5-1; 9 nucleotides match TRBD1. The CDR3 is made up of 16 amino acids. With V trimmed by 3 bases and J by 0 bases, 4 bases remained unmatched. Germline CDR1 is SGHRS and CDR2 is YFSETQ. CDR3 in DNA: TGCGCCAGCAGCTCGGGGGGACAGGGCTCCTACAATGAGCAGTTCTTC. Protein: CASSSGGQGSYNEQFF.

This chain connects TRBV18 to TRBJ2-6, with D hard to call. The CDR3 covers 16 residues. V was cut by 6 bases and J by 0 bases, with 12 bases left in between. Germline values: CDR1 KGHSH, CDR2 LQKENI. CDR3 in DNA: TGTGCCAGCTCCGCGACCCGGGTCTCTGGGGCCAACGTCCTGACTTTC. This sequence encodes CASSATRVSGANVLTF. The entire variable domain, with the rest obtained from reference TRBV18 and TRBJ2-6, is as follows: NAGVMQNPRHLVRRRGQEARLRCSPMKGHSHVYWYRQLPEEGLKFMVYLQKENIIDESGMPKERFSAEFPKEGPSILRIQQVVRGDSAAYFCASSATRVSGANVLTFGAGSRLTVL.

The rearrangement joins TRBV7-8 to TRBJ2-7; 8 bases line up with TRBD1. The length of the CDR3 is 15 residues. V trimming: 4 bases; J trimming: 3 bases; junction bases outside the gene matches: 8. Germline V CDR1 and CDR2: SGHVS, FQNEAQ. The DNA for the CDR3 is TGTGCCAGCAGCTACCCGGACAGGGCGGGCTACGAGCAGTACTTC. The encoded protein is CASSYPDRAGYEQYF.

The chain recombines TRBV5-1 with TRBJ2-3; the D gene is possibly TRBD1 (6 bases). V lost 4 bases and J lost 4, with 16 bases in between. There are 15 residues in the CDR3. Germline CDR1 and CDR2: SGHRS and YFSETQ. The CDR3 bases are TGCGCCAGCAGCCTCCGGGACAATCGGGCAGATACGCAGTATTTT. Protein product: CASSLRDNRADTQYF.

V usage is TRBV5-1 and J usage is TRBJ2-1, with D perhaps matching TRBD1 (6 bases). The germline V gene has CDR1 SGHRS and CDR2 YFSETQ. V lost 0 bases and J 7 bases, leaving 11 bases between the germline ends. The CDR3 has 14 residues. The CDR3 spells CASSLGQAINEQFF. The CDR3 DNA reads as TGCGCCAGCAGCTTGGGACAGGCAATAAATGAGCAGTTCTTC.